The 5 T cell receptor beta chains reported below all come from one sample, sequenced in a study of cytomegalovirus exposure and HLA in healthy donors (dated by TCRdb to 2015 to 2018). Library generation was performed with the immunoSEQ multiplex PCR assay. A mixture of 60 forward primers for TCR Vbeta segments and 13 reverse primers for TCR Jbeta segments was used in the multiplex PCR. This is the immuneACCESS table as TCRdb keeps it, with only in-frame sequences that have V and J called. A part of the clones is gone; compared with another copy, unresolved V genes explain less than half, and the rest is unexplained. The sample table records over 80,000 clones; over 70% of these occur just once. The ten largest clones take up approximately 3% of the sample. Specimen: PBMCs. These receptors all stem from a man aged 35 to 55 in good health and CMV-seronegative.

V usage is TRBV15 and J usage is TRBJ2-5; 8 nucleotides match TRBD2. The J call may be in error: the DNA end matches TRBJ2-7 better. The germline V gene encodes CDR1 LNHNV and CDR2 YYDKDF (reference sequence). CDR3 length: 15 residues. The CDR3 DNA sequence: TGTGCCACCAGCAGAGATGCGGGGGGCACTTACGAGCAGTACTTC. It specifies CATSRDAGGTYEQYF.

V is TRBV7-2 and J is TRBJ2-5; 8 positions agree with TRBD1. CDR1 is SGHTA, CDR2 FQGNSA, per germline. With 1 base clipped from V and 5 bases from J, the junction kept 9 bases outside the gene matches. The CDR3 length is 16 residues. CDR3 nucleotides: TGTGCCAGCAGCTTAGGGTTTGGGACAGGAGGGGAGACCCAGTACTTC. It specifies CASSLGFGTGGETQYF.

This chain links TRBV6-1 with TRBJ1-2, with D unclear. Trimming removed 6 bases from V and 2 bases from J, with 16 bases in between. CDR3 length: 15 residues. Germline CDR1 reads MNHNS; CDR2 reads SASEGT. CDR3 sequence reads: CASSYLKRGNYGYTF. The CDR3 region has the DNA TGTGCCAGCAGCTATTTAAAGCGAGGGAACTATGGCTACACCTTC.

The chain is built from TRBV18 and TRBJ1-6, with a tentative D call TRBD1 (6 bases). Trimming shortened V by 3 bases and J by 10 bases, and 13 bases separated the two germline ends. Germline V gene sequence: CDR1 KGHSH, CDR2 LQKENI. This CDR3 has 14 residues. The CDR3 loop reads CASSPGALRSPLHF. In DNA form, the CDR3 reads TGTGCCAGCTCACCGGGGGCTCTAAGATCACCCCTCCACTTT.

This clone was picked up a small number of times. CDR3 bases: TGCGCCAGCAGCCAAAACCAAGGGACAGGGGTTGAAAAACTGTTTTTT. Its protein is CASSQNQGTGVEKLFF. This sequence joins TRBV4-3 and TRBJ1-4; 10 bases align to TRBD1. Per the germline V gene, CDR1 is LGHNA and CDR2 is YSLEER. The CDR3 is 16 amino acids. Unmatched junction bases numbered 7, after V lost 2 bases and J lost 7 bases.